Sequencing of this T cell receptor beta chain was carried out in a study of blood T cell repertoires in COVID-19. At the level of the study: Both acute and convalescent COVID-19 samples were obtained from the United States, Italy and Spain.

Assay used: immunoSEQ multiplex PCR; TCRdb lists only in-frame clones, some missing. The table shows some 30,000 clones, with around 90% occurring only once. Material: peripheral blood. The receptor was isolated from a man aged 55 to 69 with active COVID-19.

CDR3: CATSGEGLGGYTF. CDR3 nucleotides: TGTGCCACCAGTGGCGAGGGCCTAGGGGGCTACACCTTC. This chain joins TRBV24-1 and TRBJ1-2; D not resolved. Germline values: CDR1 KGHDR, CDR2 SFDVKD. Trimming took off 5 bases at V and 8 bases at J, with 14 bases between the two ends. The CDR3 length is 13 residues.